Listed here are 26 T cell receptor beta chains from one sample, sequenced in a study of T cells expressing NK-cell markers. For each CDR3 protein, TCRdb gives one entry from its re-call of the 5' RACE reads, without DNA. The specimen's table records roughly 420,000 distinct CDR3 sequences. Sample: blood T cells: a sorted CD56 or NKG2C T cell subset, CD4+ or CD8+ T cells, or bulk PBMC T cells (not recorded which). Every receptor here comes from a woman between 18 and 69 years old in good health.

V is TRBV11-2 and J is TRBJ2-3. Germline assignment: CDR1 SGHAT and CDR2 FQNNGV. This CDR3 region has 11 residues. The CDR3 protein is CASSFPDTQYF.

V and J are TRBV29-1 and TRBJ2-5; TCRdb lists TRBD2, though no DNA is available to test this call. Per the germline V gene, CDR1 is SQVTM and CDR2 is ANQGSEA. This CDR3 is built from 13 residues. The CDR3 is CSVEEGLQETQYF.

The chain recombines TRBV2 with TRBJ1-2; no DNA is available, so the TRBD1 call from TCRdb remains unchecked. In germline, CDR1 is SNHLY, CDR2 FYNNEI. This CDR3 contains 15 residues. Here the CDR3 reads CASSPEGRGNYGYTF.

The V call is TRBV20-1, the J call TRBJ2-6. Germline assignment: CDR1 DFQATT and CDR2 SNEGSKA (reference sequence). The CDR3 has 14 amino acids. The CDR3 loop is CSAPQPSGANVLTF.

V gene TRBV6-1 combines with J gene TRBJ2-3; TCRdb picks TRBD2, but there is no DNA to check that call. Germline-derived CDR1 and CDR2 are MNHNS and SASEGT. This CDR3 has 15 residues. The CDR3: CASSVGSGITDTQYF.

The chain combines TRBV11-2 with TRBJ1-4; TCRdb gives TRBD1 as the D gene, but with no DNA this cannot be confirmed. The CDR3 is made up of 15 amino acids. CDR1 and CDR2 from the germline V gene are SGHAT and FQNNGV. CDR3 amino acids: CASSLGTGGNEKLFF.

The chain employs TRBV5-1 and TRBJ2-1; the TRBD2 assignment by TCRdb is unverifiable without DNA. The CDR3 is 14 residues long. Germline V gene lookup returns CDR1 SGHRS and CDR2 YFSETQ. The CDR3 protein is CASIEGEGFNEQFF.

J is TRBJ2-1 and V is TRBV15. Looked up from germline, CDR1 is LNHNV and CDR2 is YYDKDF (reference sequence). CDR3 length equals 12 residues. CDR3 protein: CATSGLRNEQFF.

CDR3 sequence: CASSLALAGRNSPLHF. This chain connects TRBV7-2 to TRBJ1-6. The length of the CDR3 is 16 residues. CDR1 is SGHTA, CDR2 FQGNSA, per germline.

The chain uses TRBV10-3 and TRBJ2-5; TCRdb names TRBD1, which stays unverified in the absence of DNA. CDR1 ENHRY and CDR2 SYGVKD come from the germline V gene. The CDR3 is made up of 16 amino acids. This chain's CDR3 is CAISESLGREQETQYF.

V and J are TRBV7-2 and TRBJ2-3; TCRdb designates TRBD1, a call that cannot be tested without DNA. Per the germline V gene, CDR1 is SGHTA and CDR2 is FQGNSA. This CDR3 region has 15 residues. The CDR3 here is CASSPLARGADTQYF.

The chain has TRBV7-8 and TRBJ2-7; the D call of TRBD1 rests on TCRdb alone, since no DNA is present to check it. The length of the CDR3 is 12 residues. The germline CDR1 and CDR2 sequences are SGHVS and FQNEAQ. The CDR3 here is CASSFRGSEQYF.

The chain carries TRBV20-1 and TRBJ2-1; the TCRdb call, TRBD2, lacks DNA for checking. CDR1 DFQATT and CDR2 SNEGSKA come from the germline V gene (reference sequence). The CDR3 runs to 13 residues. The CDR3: CSAISGAYNEQFF.

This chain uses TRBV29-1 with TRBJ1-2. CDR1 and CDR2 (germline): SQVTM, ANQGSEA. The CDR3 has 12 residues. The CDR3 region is CSVDSLHYGYTF. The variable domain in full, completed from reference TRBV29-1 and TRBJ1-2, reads SAVISQKPSRDICQRGTSLTIQCQVDSQVTMMFWYRQQPGQSLTLIATANQGSEATYESGFVIDKFPISRPNLTFSTLTVSNMSPEDSSIYLCSVDSLHYGYTFGSGTRLTVV.

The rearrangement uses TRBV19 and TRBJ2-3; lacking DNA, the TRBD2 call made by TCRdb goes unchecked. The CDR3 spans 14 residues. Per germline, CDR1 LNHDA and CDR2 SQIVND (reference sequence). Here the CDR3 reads CASRLAGGTDTQYF.

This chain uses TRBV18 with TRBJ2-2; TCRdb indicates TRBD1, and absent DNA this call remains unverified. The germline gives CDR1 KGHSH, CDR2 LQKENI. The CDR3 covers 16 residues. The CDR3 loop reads CASSPTLQGRTGELFF.

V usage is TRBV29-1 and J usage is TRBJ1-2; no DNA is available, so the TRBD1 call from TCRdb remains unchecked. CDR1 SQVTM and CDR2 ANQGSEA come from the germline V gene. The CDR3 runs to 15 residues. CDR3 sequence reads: CSVEKRGAENYGYTF.

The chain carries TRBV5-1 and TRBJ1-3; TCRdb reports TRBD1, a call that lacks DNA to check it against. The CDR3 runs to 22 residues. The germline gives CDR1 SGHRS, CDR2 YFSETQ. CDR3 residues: CADLATRRWGGGKSASGNTIYF.

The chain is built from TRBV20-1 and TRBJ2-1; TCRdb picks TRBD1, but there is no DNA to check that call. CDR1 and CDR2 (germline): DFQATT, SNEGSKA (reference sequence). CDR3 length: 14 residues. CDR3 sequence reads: CSAPGTTNYNEQFF.

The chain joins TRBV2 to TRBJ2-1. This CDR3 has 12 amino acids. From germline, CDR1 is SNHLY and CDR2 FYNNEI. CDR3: CASSQDYSEQFF.

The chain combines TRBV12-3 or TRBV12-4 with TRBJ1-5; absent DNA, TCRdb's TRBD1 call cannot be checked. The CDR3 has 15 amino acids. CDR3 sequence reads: CASSTRQTGNQPQHF.

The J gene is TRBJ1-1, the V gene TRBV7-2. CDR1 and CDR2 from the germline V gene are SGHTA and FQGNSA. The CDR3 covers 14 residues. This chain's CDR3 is CASSYTGMNTEAFF.

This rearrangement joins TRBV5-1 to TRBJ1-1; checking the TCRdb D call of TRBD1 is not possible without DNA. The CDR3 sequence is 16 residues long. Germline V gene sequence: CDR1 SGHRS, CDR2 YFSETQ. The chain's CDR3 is CASSTQPGRGGPEAFF.

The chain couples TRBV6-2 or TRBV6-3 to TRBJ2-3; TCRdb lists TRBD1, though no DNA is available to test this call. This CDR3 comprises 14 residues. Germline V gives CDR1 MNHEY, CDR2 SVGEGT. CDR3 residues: CASSPGGDTDTQYF.

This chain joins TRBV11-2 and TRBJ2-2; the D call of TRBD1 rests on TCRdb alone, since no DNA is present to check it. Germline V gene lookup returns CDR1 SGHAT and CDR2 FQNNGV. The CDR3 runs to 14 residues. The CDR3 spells CASRRQGLGGELFF.

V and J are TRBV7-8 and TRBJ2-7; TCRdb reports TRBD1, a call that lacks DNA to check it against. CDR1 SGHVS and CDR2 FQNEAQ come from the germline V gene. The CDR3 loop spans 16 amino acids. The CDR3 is CASSQKTGASSYEQYF.